Following are 15 T cell receptor beta chains from one sample sequenced in a study of cytomegalovirus exposure and HLA in healthy donors. The study ran its PCR with 60 Vbeta and 13 Jbeta primers. The assay was immunoSEQ multiplex PCR, and TCRdb's table has in-frame clones only and misses some. The sample lists under 95,000 clones; more than 60% were seen once. Sequenced material: PBMCs. These receptors were obtained from a man aged 35-49 years in good health and CMV-seronegative.

V usage is TRBV7-2 and J usage is TRBJ1-1; 7 nucleotides match TRBD1. V lost 5 bases and J lost 1; bases outside the gene matches: 7. Per germline, CDR1 SGHTA and CDR2 FQGNSA. The CDR3 totals 15 residues. CDR3: CASSETGTANTEAFF. The CDR3 nucleotides read TGTGCCAGCAGCGAAACCGGGACAGCGAACACTGAAGCTTTCTTT. The full variable domain, completed using reference TRBV7-2 and TRBJ1-1, is GAGVSQSPSNKVTEKGKDVELRCDPISGHTALYWYRQSLGQGLEFLIYFQGNSAPDKSGLPSDRFSAERTGGSVSTLTIQRTQQEDSAVYLCASSETGTANTEAFFGQGTRLTVV.

This chain links TRBV4-2 with TRBJ1-2; D gene ambiguous. The CDR3 has 15 amino acids. With 0 bases removed from V and 2 bases from J, the gap between germline ends came to 10 bases. Germline V gene sequence: CDR1 LGHNA, CDR2 YNFKEQ. DNA for the CDR3: TGTGCCAGCAGCCAAGAAAATAATGTGAACTATGGCTACACCTTC. It codes for CASSQENNVNYGYTF.

This clone was recorded a few times. The chain has TRBV7-6 and TRBJ2-1, with TRBD2 matching over 11 bases. With V trimmed by 6 bases and J by 12 bases, 13 bases remained unmatched. The CDR3 runs 15 residues. Germline assignment: CDR1 SGHVS and CDR2 FNYEAQ. In DNA form, the CDR3 reads TGTGCCAGCAGTTTAACGGCTAGCGGGGGGTACGGGCAGTTCTTC. Amino acid sequence: CASSLTASGGYGQFF.

This sequence joins TRBV11-2 and TRBJ2-5; TRBD2 matches at 8 bases. With 2 bases clipped from V and 5 bases from J, the junction kept 4 bases outside the gene matches. CDR1 is SGHAT and CDR2 is FQNNGV in the germline V gene. The CDR3 runs 14 residues. The CDR3, as DNA: TGTGCCAGCAGCTTAACGGGAGGGTGGGAGACCCAGTACTTC. It translates to CASSLTGGWETQYF. The full variable domain, its missing parts supplied by reference TRBV11-2 and TRBJ2-5, is EAGVAQSPRYKIIEKRQSVAFWCNPISGHATLYWYQQILGQGPKLLIQFQNNGVVDDSQLPKDRFSAERLKGVDSTLKIQPAKLEDSAVYLCASSLTGGWETQYFGPGTRLLVL.

CDR3 residues: CASSVDQGSMYNEQFF. The CDR3 coding sequence is TGTGCCAGCAGCGTAGATCAGGGGAGTATGTACAATGAGCAGTTCTTC. The chain recombines TRBV9 with TRBJ2-1, with TRBD1 as a possible D gene (6 bases). The CDR3 contains 16 residues. Germline V gene lookup returns CDR1 SGDLS and CDR2 YYNGEE. The V gene lost 0 bases and the J gene lost 4 bases, with 14 bases spanning the gap. The variable domain in full, with the rest retrieved from reference TRBV9 and TRBJ2-1, is DSGVTQTPKHLITATGQRVTLRCSPRSGDLSVYWYQQSLDQGLQFLIQYYNGEERAKGNILERFSAQQFPDLHSELNLSSLELGDSALYFCASSVDQGSMYNEQFFGPGTRLTVL.

CDR3 in amino acids: CASHREDYEQYF. DNA for the CDR3: TGTGCCAGCCATCGGGAGGACTACGAGCAGTACTTC. The chain recombines TRBV6-6 with TRBJ2-7, with 7 bases fitting TRBD2. With V trimmed by 8 bases and J by 3 bases, 4 bases remained unmatched. Germline V gene sequence: CDR1 MNHNY, CDR2 SVGAGI (reference sequence). CDR3 size: 12 residues.

The rearrangement joins TRBV9 to TRBJ2-2, with 8 bases matching TRBD2. CDR1 SGDLS and CDR2 YYNGEE come from the germline V gene. The CDR3 runs to 13 residues. The junction had 3 bases not matched to a gene; V was cut back by 4 bases and J by 7 bases. The CDR3 loop is CASSQRERGELFF. The CDR3 bases are TGTGCCAGCAGCCAGCGGGAGCGCGGGGAGCTGTTTTTT. The variable domain in full, with the rest retrieved from reference TRBV9 and TRBJ2-2, is DSGVTQTPKHLITATGQRVTLRCSPRSGDLSVYWYQQSLDQGLQFLIQYYNGEERAKGNILERFSAQQFPDLHSELNLSSLELGDSALYFCASSQRERGELFFGEGSRLTVL.

A single count supports this clone. The chain uses TRBV18 and TRBJ1-5; 9 positions agree with TRBD1. CDR3 length: 14 residues. CDR1 and CDR2 (germline): KGHSH, LQKENI. V shed 6 bases and J 6 bases; nucleotides not matched to a gene: 6. CDR3 DNA: TGTGCCAGCTCCCGTAGACAGGGGGGTCAGCCCCAGCATTTT. It encodes CASSRRQGGQPQHF. The full variable domain, its missing parts supplied by reference TRBV18 and TRBJ1-5, is NAGVMQNPRHLVRRRGQEARLRCSPMKGHSHVYWYRQLPEEGLKFMVYLQKENIIDESGMPKERFSAEFPKEGPSILRIQQVVRGDSAAYFCASSRRQGGQPQHFGDGTRLSIL.

This rearrangement joins TRBV28 to TRBJ2-5; TRBD1 might be the D (5 bases). This CDR3 is 14 amino acids long. V was cut by 3 bases and J by 2 bases, with 10 bases left in between. Germline CDR1 is MDHEN and CDR2 is SYDVKM. In DNA form, the CDR3 reads TGTGCCAGCAGTTTCAGGGTAAAACAAGAGACCCAGTACTTC. Translation: CASSFRVKQETQYF.

This rearrangement joins TRBV29-1 to TRBJ1-2, with a tentative D call TRBD1 (5 bases). Germline CDR1 reads SQVTM; CDR2 reads ANQGSEA. The CDR3 runs to 12 residues. Trimming stripped 8 bases from V and 2 bases from J, with 12 bases between. The CDR3 coding sequence is TGCAGCAGTGACAGAACGAACTATGGCTACACCTTC. Translation gives CSSDRTNYGYTF.

V gene TRBV10-3 combines with J gene TRBJ2-7; D possibly corresponds to TRBD2 (6 bases). The germline CDR1 and CDR2 sequences are ENHRY and SYGVKD. The CDR3 is 15 amino acids. Trimming stripped 6 bases from V and 7 bases from J, with 22 bases between. The CDR3 here is CAISRQAEGSGEQYF. CDR3 DNA: TGTGCCATCAGCCGTCAGGCGGAGGGATCAGGGGAGCAGTACTTC.

The sample holds one count of this clone. The chain couples TRBV5-1 to TRBJ2-3; no clear D. The germline gives CDR1 SGHRS, CDR2 YFSETQ. V lost 0 bases and J lost 0, with 8 bases in between. The CDR3 is 15 residues long. CDR3 nucleotide sequence: TGCGCCAGCAGCTTGGTGGGCTCTAGCACAGATACGCAGTATTTT. It encodes CASSLVGSSTDTQYF.

This chain connects TRBV7-2 to TRBJ2-7; 11 bases agree with TRBD2. V shed 2 bases and J 3 bases; nucleotides not matched to a gene: 0. This CDR3 has 14 amino acids. Germline assignment: CDR1 SGHTA and CDR2 FQGNSA. Written as DNA, the CDR3 is TGTGCCAGCAGCTTACTAGCGGGAGGCTACGAGCAGTACTTC. Amino acids: CASSLLAGGYEQYF.

This chain connects TRBV6-1 to TRBJ2-5, with a possible D match to TRBD1 (5 bases). This CDR3 is built from 12 residues. V was clipped by 0 bases and J by 12 bases, with 11 bases between them. Germline assignment: CDR1 MNHNS and CDR2 SASEGT. CDR3 in DNA: TGTGCCAGCAGTGAAGCGAGGACAAATAAGTACTTC. Translating gives CASSEARTNKYF.

V and J are TRBV11-2 and TRBJ1-2; 7 bases align to TRBD1. J gave up 5 bases and V 5 bases, and 11 bases lay outside the gene matches. Germline V gene sequence: CDR1 SGHAT, CDR2 FQNNGV. The CDR3 contains 15 residues. The CDR3 DNA reads as TGTGCCAGCAGCAGCCCCGGGACAGACCATTATGGCTACACCTTC. Amino acids: CASSSPGTDHYGYTF.